Below, 19 T cell receptor beta chains from the same sample are listed, as sequenced in a study of identical twins. Via MiXCR, TCRdb re-called the 5' RACE reads, giving one row per CDR3 protein. The sample contains roughly 350,000 distinct CDR3 sequences, around 9.7% of which appear only once. The specimen sequenced was naive T cells sorted from blood. These receptor sequences come from a woman aged 45-59 years in good health.

This clonotype appeared a few times. The rearrangement links TRBV7-2 to TRBJ2-3; D perhaps matches TRBD2 (5 bases). V was shortened by 3 bases and J by 6 bases, with 13 bases between the two germline ends. Germline values: CDR1 SGHTA, CDR2 FQGNSA. The CDR3 extends over 14 amino acids. The CDR3 protein is CASSFPVGADTQYF. The CDR3 nucleotides read TGTGCCAGCAGCTTCCCGGTGGGAGCGGATACGCAGTATTTT.

This clonotype has only a few counts. This chain connects TRBV20-1 to TRBJ2-3; 7 bases align to TRBD2. Germline lookup yields CDR1 DFQATT and CDR2 SNEGSKA (reference sequence). This CDR3 comprises 14 residues. Trimming took 6 bases from V and 4 from J; bases not matched to a gene: 10. CDR3: CSAGRGAVADTQYF. DNA for the CDR3: TGCAGTGCGGGGAGGGGTGCTGTCGCAGATACGCAGTATTTT.

This clonotype was seen a few times. The gene calls are TRBV10-2 and TRBJ1-5; D not certain. This CDR3 is 14 amino acids long. In germline, CDR1 is WSHSY, CDR2 SAAADI. The germline V and J ends were trimmed by 8 bases and 2 bases, with 13 bases remaining between them. CDR3 sequence: CASPTHTGNQPQHF. CDR3 nucleotides: TGCGCCAGCCCTACTCATACAGGCAATCAGCCCCAGCATTTT.

This clonotype has at least ten counts. The chain joins TRBV5-1 to TRBJ2-5; possible D gene TRBD1, 5 bases. The germline gives CDR1 SGHRS, CDR2 YFSETQ. Trimming removed 2 bases at V and 2 bases at J, with 7 bases between. The length of the CDR3 is 13 residues. CDR3 residues: CASSFNRQETQYF. CDR3 bases: TGCGCCAGCAGCTTCAACAGGCAAGAGACCCAGTACTTC.

V usage is TRBV20-1 and J usage is TRBJ1-5; tentatively, D is TRBD1 (5 bases). V lost 5 bases and J 4 bases, leaving 15 bases between the germline ends. The CDR3 is made up of 14 amino acids. Looked up from germline, CDR1 is DFQATT and CDR2 is SNEGSKA (reference sequence). In nucleotides, the CDR3 is TGCAGTGCTTCGTGGGGCGGGGGGAATCAGCCCCAGCATTTT. It encodes CSASWGGGNQPQHF.

This clonotype was observed many times. The V gene is TRBV29-1, the J gene TRBJ2-5; no reliable D call. CDR1 and CDR2 (germline): SQVTM, ANQGSEA. This CDR3 has 13 amino acids. The V and J ends lost 2 bases and 13 bases respectively, with 20 bases between them. CDR3 in DNA: TGCAGCGTTGAACCCGCAGGCCGATCAGCCTCGTACTTC. This codes for CSVEPAGRSASYF.

J is TRBJ2-6 and V is TRBV5-1, with TRBD1 identical over 7 bases. Germline lookup yields CDR1 SGHRS and CDR2 YFSETQ. Losses at the gene ends were 7 bases for V and 2 bases for J; bases not matched to a gene: 3. The CDR3 sequence is 14 residues long. In DNA, the CDR3 is TGCGCCAGCCATACAGGGGCTGGGGCCAACGTCCTGACTTTC. It specifies CASHTGAGANVLTF.

The chain couples TRBV27 to TRBJ2-1, with unresolved D. Between the trimmed V and J ends, which lost 6 bases and 8 bases, there was a span of 14 bases. Germline V lookup: CDR1 MNHEY, CDR2 SMNVEV (reference sequence). The CDR3 runs 13 residues. CDR3 in amino acids: CASRAVRWDEQFF. The CDR3 DNA follows: TGTGCCAGCAGGGCAGTGCGGTGGGATGAGCAGTTCTTC.

The chain is built from TRBV5-1 and TRBJ1-2; D uncertain. The germline V gene has CDR1 SGHRS and CDR2 YFSETQ. Trimming pared 4 bases from V and 4 bases from J, leaving 11 bases between. The CDR3 has 13 residues. The CDR3 loop reads CASSRGRFYGYTF. CDR3 sequence (DNA): TGCGCCAGCAGCCGCGGGAGGTTCTATGGCTACACCTTC.

The rearrangement links TRBV29-1 to TRBJ1-5, with a possible D match to TRBD1 (5 bases). Germline V CDR1 and CDR2: SQVTM, ANQGSEA. The CDR3 runs 13 residues. Trimming took 6 bases from V and 3 from J, leaving 12 bases between them. The CDR3 sequence is CSVGPGPNQPQHF. The CDR3 nucleotides read TGCAGCGTGGGACCGGGCCCCAATCAGCCCCAGCATTTT.

The chain has TRBV5-5 and TRBJ2-3; 8 positions agree with TRBD1. J was trimmed by 4 bases and V by 5 bases; bases with no gene match: 6. The germline V gene has CDR1 SGHKS and CDR2 YYEKEE (reference sequence). The CDR3 totals 14 residues. CDR3 in amino acids: CASRNRGFPDTQYF. The CDR3 nucleotides read TGTGCCAGCAGAAACAGGGGGTTCCCAGATACGCAGTATTTT. The entire variable domain, with the rest obtained from reference TRBV5-5 and TRBJ2-3, is as follows: DAGVTQSPTHLIKTRGQQVTLRCSPISGHKSVSWYQQVLGQGPQFIFQYYEKEERGRGNFPDRFSARQFPNYSSELNVNALLLGDSALYLCASRNRGFPDTQYFGPGTRLTVL.

The chain links TRBV25-1 to TRBJ2-1; TRBD2 matches 10 bases. V lost 5 bases and J lost 4; bases outside the gene matches: 8. Germline loops: CDR1 MGHDK, CDR2 SYGVNS. The CDR3 totals 16 residues. CDR3 sequence reads: CASSRLTSGEYNEQFF. CDR3 bases: TGTGCCAGCAGTCGGCTAACTAGCGGGGAATACAATGAGCAGTTCTTC.

The V and J genes are TRBV4-1 and TRBJ2-1; 8 nucleotides align to TRBD1. Germline V gene data show CDR1 as MGHRA and CDR2 as YSYEKL. V was pared by 3 bases and J by 9 bases, with 7 bases of the junction left unmatched. This CDR3 region has 14 residues. The CDR3 loop reads CASSQDRVPSEQFF. DNA of the CDR3: TGCGCCAGCAGCCAGGACAGGGTGCCGAGTGAGCAGTTCTTC.

This clonotype came up a few times. This sequence joins TRBV6-5 and TRBJ2-5; 10 nucleotides agree with TRBD2. V dropped 6 bases and J dropped 3; count of bases not matched to a gene: 13. From germline, CDR1 is MNHEY and CDR2 SVGAGI. The CDR3 is 17 amino acids. The CDR3 loop is CASSIKREGGVEETQYF. In DNA, the CDR3 is TGTGCCAGCAGCATAAAGCGGGAGGGCGGTGTAGAAGAGACCCAGTACTTC.

On this clonotype itself: The CDR3 does not close with the conserved phenylalanine or tryptophan, likely indicating a read error. This chain's CDR3 is CASSQGGSYDQYD. The CDR3 region has the DNA TGTGCCAGCAGTCAGGGGGGCTCCTACGATCAGTACGAC. The chain uses TRBV12-3 or TRBV12-4 and TRBJ2-7; tentative D call: TRBD1 (7 bases). The CDR3 is made up of 13 amino acids.

Ten or more counts support this clonotype. This sequence joins TRBV5-1 and TRBJ2-1, with TRBD2 identical over 10 bases. J lost 5 bases, V lost 4 bases, and 6 bases had no gene match. This CDR3 spans 15 amino acids. Germline lookup yields CDR1 SGHRS and CDR2 YFSETQ. In DNA form, the CDR3 reads TGCGCCAGCAGCCCGGGACTAGCGCCAAACAATGAGCAGTTCTTC. The encoded protein is CASSPGLAPNNEQFF.

This clonotype was observed a handful of times. V usage is TRBV6-6 and J usage is TRBJ2-1; the match to TRBD1 covers 9 bases. With V trimmed by 0 bases and J by 8 bases, 8 bases remained unmatched. CDR1 and CDR2 from the germline V gene are MNHNY and SVGAGI (reference sequence). This CDR3 spans 16 amino acids. The chain's CDR3 is CASSYSGTGSLYEQFF. CDR3 in DNA: TGTGCCAGCAGTTACTCCGGGACAGGGTCCTTGTATGAGCAGTTCTTC.

Only a few counts were recorded for this clonotype. V usage is TRBV29-1 and J usage is TRBJ2-7; 10 nucleotides agree with TRBD2. This CDR3 contains 15 residues. Germline CDR1 SQVTM, CDR2 ANQGSEA. J was trimmed by 2 bases and V by 2 bases; bases with no gene match: 6. This CDR3 reads CSVEYIAGGPYEQYF. CDR3 bases: TGCAGCGTTGAATATATAGCGGGAGGCCCCTACGAGCAGTACTTC.

The chain joins TRBV20-1 to TRBJ1-6, with D hard to call. Per germline, CDR1 DFQATT and CDR2 SNEGSKA (reference sequence). The CDR3 contains 14 residues. The V and J ends lost 3 bases and 6 bases respectively, with 12 bases between them. CDR3 DNA sequence: TGCAGTGCTAGGCGGTCTGCGGCTAATTCACCCCTCCACTTT. Translated, it gives CSARRSAANSPLHF.